This T cell receptor beta chain was captured by sequencing in a study of cytomegalovirus exposure and HLA in healthy donors. The CDR3 is 15 amino acids. V was pared by 5 bases and J by 0 bases, with 11 bases between. Germline CDR1 and CDR2: MNHEY and SMNVEV (reference sequence). This clone was seen a handful of times. With 60 Vbeta and 13 Jbeta primers, the PCR was carried out. This table comes from immunoSEQ multiplex PCR, and its TCRdb copy is limited to in-frame clones, with some not included. The profile shows approximately 160,000 clones, around two thirds of them singletons. The sample taken for sequencing was PBMCs. The TCR comes from a man over 45 in good health and CMV-seronegative. The chain links TRBV27 to TRBJ2-1; D is unclear. The CDR3 loop reads CASSPVYSSYNEQFF. CDR3 in DNA: TGTGCCAGCAGTCCCGTCTACAGCTCCTACAATGAGCAGTTCTTC.